The 5 T cell receptor beta chains presented below share a single source sample, sequenced in a study of blood T cell repertoires in COVID-19. Assay: immunoSEQ multiplex PCR; the TCRdb copy retains only in-frame clones and omits some. This sample has about 68,000 clones; roughly 87% occur once, and the top ten carry 0.52%. The sample consisted of peripheral blood. These TCRs come from a man aged 45-65 years with COVID-19, enrolled during active disease.

The CDR3 DNA reads as TGTGCCATCAGTGATAGGGGACAGACGAACACTGAAGCTTTCTTT. Protein: CAISDRGQTNTEAFF. The rearrangement joins TRBV10-3 to TRBJ1-1; 7 bases agree with TRBD1. With 3 bases clipped from V and 1 base from J, the junction kept 5 bases outside the gene matches. Germline V gene data show CDR1 as ENHRY and CDR2 as SYGVKD. The CDR3 is made up of 15 amino acids.

The chain links TRBV10-3 to TRBJ2-2; 16 bases map to TRBD2. The CDR3 sequence is 18 residues long. V was pared by 0 bases and J by 7 bases, with 5 bases of the junction left unmatched. CDR1 is ENHRY, CDR2 SYGVKD, per germline. The CDR3 DNA is TGTGCCATCAGTGAGTCTGGGACTAGCGGGGGGGCCGTCGGGGAGCTGTTTTTT. Its protein is CAISESGTSGGAVGELFF.

The rearrangement joins TRBV29-1 to TRBJ1-4, with TRBD1 as a possible D gene (6 bases). The CDR3 totals 12 residues. Germline CDR1 and CDR2: SQVTM and ANQGSEA. Trimming shortened V by 7 bases and J by 7 bases, and 13 bases separated the two germline ends. CDR3 sequence (DNA): TGCAGCGGGGGGCGGAGGGGTGAAAAACTGTTTTTT. It specifies CSGGRRGEKLFF.

The gene calls are TRBV7-8 and TRBJ1-5; D might be TRBD1 (6 bases). The germline V gene has CDR1 SGHVS and CDR2 FQNEAQ. Trimming took off 5 bases at V and 4 bases at J, with 21 bases between the two ends. This CDR3 spans 17 amino acids. The CDR3: CASSPIPRGRGNQPQHF. In DNA, the CDR3 is TGTGCCAGCAGCCCTATCCCGAGGGGCAGGGGAAATCAGCCCCAGCATTTT.

The chain employs TRBV4-1 and TRBJ2-3; perhaps TRBD2 as D (6 bases). CDR1 is MGHRA and CDR2 is YSYEKL in the germline V gene. The CDR3 is 17 amino acids. Trimming stripped 4 bases from V and 4 bases from J, with 21 bases between. CDR3 region: CASSPEGWEEGADTQYF. The CDR3 DNA reads as TGCGCCAGCAGCCCTGAAGGGTGGGAGGAGGGCGCAGATACGCAGTATTTT.